This T cell receptor beta chain originates from a study of CD8 T cells in ankylosing spondylitis. Whole-study findings and limits: A TCR beta motif of several highly homologous variants appeared characteristic of ankylosing spondylitis blood.

Quantitative 5'-RACE with molecular barcodes was used to make the TCR beta libraries. TCRdb re-called the 5' RACE reads with MiXCR, one entry per CDR3 protein. The table lists 300,000 to 350,000 distinct CDR3 sequences, around 20% of them singletons. The V and J ends lost 5 bases and 1 base, in that order; junction bases with no gene match: 10. CDR1 is DFQATT and CDR2 is SNEGSKA in the germline V gene (reference sequence). This CDR3 spans 15 amino acids. As concerns this clonotype: What it recognizes is unknown.

The chain recombines TRBV20-1 with TRBJ2-7, with 8 bases aligning to TRBD1. The origin of this receptor is a female donor with ankylosing spondylitis or in good health (not recorded which). Sequenced material: blood, either unsorted or a sorted T cell fraction (not recorded which). The CDR3 DNA follows: TGCAGTGCTCCTTTGGCAGGGGGCCCGTCCTACGAGCAGTACTTC. Its translation is CSAPLAGGPSYEQYF.